Listed below are T cell receptor beta chains from one sample, sequenced in a study of early T cells in non-severe SARS-CoV-2 infection. TCRdb re-called the 5' RACE reads with MiXCR, one entry per CDR3 protein. The sample records 100,000 to 120,000 distinct CDR3 sequences, roughly 12% being singletons. Sequencing was performed on whole blood, taken at baseline. The receptor set was obtained from an adult who was a healthcare worker with PCR-confirmed SARS-CoV-2 infection or an uninfected control (not recorded which). Each CDR3 is given with its conserved first and last residue. D genes are given only for firm matches. Some rows have no size entry. The others give once, few or many, or a class for an expanded clone.

size | J | V | D | DNA | CDR3
few | TRBJ2-2 | TRBV9 | . | TGTGCCAGCAGCGCCGGGGGCCTGAACACCGGGGAGCTGTTTTTT | CASSAGGLNTGELFF
few | TRBJ1-2 | TRBV5-1 | TRBD1 | TGCGCCAGCAGCACGGACAGGGAGGATAACTATGGCTACACCTTC | CASSTDREDNYGYTF
once | TRBJ2-7 | TRBV20-1 | TRBD1 | TGCAGTGCTCCCCGACAGGGCGTCCACGAGCAGTACTTC | CSAPRQGVHEQYF
. | TRBJ2-1 | TRBV20-1 | . | TGCAGTGCTAGCGACAGACAGGCTGAGCAGTTCTTC | CSASDRQAEQFF
. | TRBJ2-1 | TRBV20-1 | . | TGCAGTGCTAGAGATCTAGCTTACAATGAGCAGTTCTTC | CSARDLAYNEQFF
few | TRBJ1-1 | TRBV29-1 | . | TGCAGCGTTTTGAGTACGGGCGGCGTGAACACTGAAGCTTTCTTT | CSVLSTGGVNTEAFF
few | TRBJ1-2 | TRBV4-2 | . | TGTGCCAGCAGCCAACGTCGGGACACTGATGGCTACACCTTC | CASSQRRDTDGYTF
. | TRBJ1-1 | TRBV28 | . | TGTGCCAGCAGTTTCCCTGACAGTCGGGCTGAAGCTTTCTTT | CASSFPDSRAEAFF
few | TRBJ2-3 | TRBV28 | . | TGTGCCAGCAGTTTAAGAGGGGACACAGATACGCAGTATTTT | CASSLRGDTDTQYF
few | TRBJ1-1 | TRBV5-6 | . | TGTGCCAGCAGCTCCGGGCTCCCGCGGCGCGAAGCTTTCTTT | CASSSGLPRREAFF
. | TRBJ2-1 | TRBV28 | . | TGTGCCAGCAGTCTCGCCAACAATGAGCAGTTCTTC | CASSLANNEQFF
. | TRBJ1-3 | TRBV5-6 | TRBD1 | TGTGCCAGCAGCCCGGGACAGCTACTCTCTGGAAACACCATATATTTT | CASSPGQLLSGNTIYF
. | TRBJ2-3 | TRBV20-1 | . | TGCAGTGCTATAACGAATACAGATACGCAGTATTTT | CSAITNTDTQYF
few | TRBJ2-1 | TRBV20-1 | TRBD2 | TGCAGTGCTGCCCGGGGGGACAATGAGCAGTTCTTC | CSAARGDNEQFF
few | TRBJ1-2 | TRBV5-1 | . | TGCGCCAGCAGCTTGGAAATCGCAGCCCGAACTTACACCTTC | CASSLEIAARTYTF
once | TRBJ2-3 | TRBV29-1 | . | TGCAGCGGCAGGGTTACTAGCACAGATACGCAGTATTTT | CSGRVTSTDTQYF
few | TRBJ1-1 | TRBV12-3/TRBV12-4 | . | TGTGCCAGCAGCTTAGGGTCCGGGGGTGAAGCTTTCTTT | CASSLGSGGEAFF
few | TRBJ1-5 | TRBV7-9 | . | TGTGCCAGCAGCTTAGCGCTCAATCAGCCCCAGCATTTT | CASSLALNQPQHF
. | TRBJ2-7 | TRBV20-1 | . | TGCAGTGCTAGCCCCCGGGACCCGGCCTACGAGCAGTACTTC | CSASPRDPAYEQYF
few | TRBJ1-1 | TRBV3-1 | . | TGTGCCAGCAGCCTCTTGTGGGGGGCAAACACTGAAGCTTTCTTT | CASSLLWGANTEAFF
few | TRBJ2-5 | TRBV5-1 | TRBD2 | TGCGCCAGCAGCCCGGGAGGAGGGGAGACCCAGTACTTC | CASSPGGGETQYF
few | TRBJ1-3 | TRBV30 | . | TGTGCCTGGAGTGTAAGGGAAATCTCTGGAAACACCATATATTTT | CAWSVREISGNTIYF
few | TRBJ2-3 | TRBV30 | TRBD2 | TGTGCCTGGAGTCCCCCTAGCGGGGCCACAGATACGCAGTATTTT | CAWSPPSGATDTQYF
few | TRBJ1-4 | TRBV7-6 | . | TGTGCCAGCAGCTTCGCACCGGGACAAGATAATGAAAAACTGTTTTTT | CASSFAPGQDNEKLFF
. | TRBJ2-5 | TRBV6-5 | TRBD2 | TGTGCCAGCAGTTACTCGGCTAGCGGGATGGGCGAGACCCAGTACTTC | CASSYSASGMGETQYF
. | TRBJ1-4 | TRBV27 | TRBD1 | TGTGCCAGCAAACTTCGACAGGGCCGCAATGAAAAACTGTTTTTT | CASKLRQGRNEKLFF
. | TRBJ1-2 | TRBV5-1 | . | TGCGCCAGCAGCTTGGTTGAGGGGCCCCCTAATGGCTACACCTTC | CASSLVEGPPNGYTF
many | TRBJ1-4 | TRBV28 | . | TGTGCCAGCTTTAGTGCCCTTAATGAAAAACTGTTTTTT | CASFSALNEKLFF
. | TRBJ2-7 | TRBV18 | TRBD2 | TGTGCCAGCTCTCCCACTAGCGGGAGTTCCTACGAGCAGTACTTC | CASSPTSGSSYEQYF
. | TRBJ2-7 | TRBV5-1 | . | TGCGCCAGCAGCTCCCTTCGGGGGTCCGACTACGAGCAGTACTTC | CASSSLRGSDYEQYF
few | TRBJ2-7 | TRBV30 | . | TGTGCCTGGAGTGTTTCCTACGAGCAGTACTTC | CAWSVSYEQYF
few | TRBJ1-1 | TRBV6-6 | . | TGTGCCAGCAGCTCTCCAGGGGCCGACACTGAAGCTTTCTTT | CASSSPGADTEAFF
few | TRBJ1-2 | TRBV5-4 | TRBD1 | TGTGCCAGCAGCTTGGGGGGACAGAATTCCTTTAACTATGGCTACACCTTC | CASSLGGQNSFNYGYTF
. | TRBJ1-3 | TRBV28 | . | TGTGCCAGCACCTCCCGGGTGTCTGGAAACACCATATATTTT | CASTSRVSGNTIYF
. | TRBJ2-7 | TRBV29-1 | TRBD2 | TGCAGCGTTTCGGGGGGGCTGAGTGGCTACGAGCAGTACTTC | CSVSGGLSGYEQYF
. | TRBJ2-1 | TRBV24-1 | . | TGTGCCACCATGGGCTCCTACAATGAGCAGTTCTTC | CATMGSYNEQFF
few | TRBJ1-2 | TRBV6-5 | . | TGTGCCAGCAGTTACTCGGCAGGGCTTGGCTACACCTTC | CASSYSAGLGYTF
. | TRBJ1-5 | TRBV5-5 | . | TGTGCCAGCAGCTTGGGGGCCAGGGCGCGGAATCAGCCCCAGCATTTT | CASSLGARARNQPQHF
. | TRBJ1-5 | TRBV25-1 | . | TGTGCCAGCAGTGTAGGGGACAACAATCAGCCCCAGCATTTT | CASSVGDNNQPQHF
. | TRBJ2-5 | TRBV2 | TRBD1 | TGTGCCAGCAATACCGGGACAGGGCGAGGATCTCAAGAGACCCAGTACTTC | CASNTGTGRGSQETQYF
. | TRBJ2-3 | TRBV7-9 | . | TGTGCCAGCAGCTTAGCGGTCGGCCCCGGGACAGATACGCAGTATTTT | CASSLAVGPGTDTQYF
few | TRBJ2-7 | TRBV5-1 | . | TGCGCCAGCAGCCCCGGAGATTCCTACGAGCAGTACTTC | CASSPGDSYEQYF
many | TRBJ2-3 | TRBV5-1 | TRBD1 | TGCGCCAGCAGCTTGGGGGACAGTCAAGATACGCAGTATTTT | CASSLGDSQDTQYF
once | TRBJ1-1 | TRBV28 | . | TGTGCCACCACAGGACCCCTTAGTGAAGCTTTCTTT | CATTGPLSEAFF
. | TRBJ2-1 | TRBV5-1 | . | TGCGCCAGCAGCTGGACGGAAAGCTCCTACAATGAGCAGTTCTTC | CASSWTESSYNEQFF
many | TRBJ2-3 | TRBV24-1 | . | TGTGCCACCAGTGATTTTCAGAGAAGCGGAGACGATACGCAGTATTTT | CATSDFQRSGDDTQYF
many | TRBJ2-6 | TRBV2 | . | TGTGCCAGCACTCCAGGACGGGCTGGGGCCAACGTCCTGACTTTC | CASTPGRAGANVLTF
few | TRBJ1-6 | TRBV5-1 | TRBD1 | TGCGCCAGCAGCTTGGTTTCCGGACAGGTGAATTCACCCCTCCACTTT | CASSLVSGQVNSPLHF
. | TRBJ1-5 | TRBV27 | TRBD1 | TGTGCCAGCAGGGGAAGGGGGCCCGGCAATCAGCCCCAGCATTTT | CASRGRGPGNQPQHF
. | TRBJ2-7 | TRBV12-5 | TRBD1 | TGTGCTAGTGGTCCCCGGCCCGGGACAGGCACCTACGAGCAGTACTTC | CASGPRPGTGTYEQYF
many | TRBJ2-1 | TRBV6-5 | . | TGTGCCAGCAGCCTGGGACGGACCAATGAGCAGTTCTTC | CASSLGRTNEQFF
many | TRBJ2-2 | TRBV7-8 | . | TGTGCCAGCAGCTTCCGGGGGCGCGAAACCGGGGAGCTGTTTTTT | CASSFRGRETGELFF
few | TRBJ2-2 | TRBV2 | TRBD2 | TGTGCCAGCAGGTCTCTAGCGGACACCGGGGAGCTGTTTTTT | CASRSLADTGELFF
. | TRBJ2-7 | TRBV20-1 | TRBD1 | TGCAGTGCTTGGGACAGAACCTACGAGCAGTACTTC | CSAWDRTYEQYF
few | TRBJ2-6 | TRBV7-8 | . | TGTGCCAGCAGCTTACAATTAGCTGGGGCCAACGTCCTGACTTTC | CASSLQLAGANVLTF